This T cell receptor (beta chain) was documented in a study of T cell repertoires in cytomegalovirus infection (dated by TCRdb to about 2019). Study-level background: Donor HLA type was relevant to the analysis, because carriage of CMV infection together with the matching HLA type was indicated by public TCR beta signatures. Findings and caveats that apply to the study as a whole: The ex vivo response was dominated by HLA-C-restricted CMV-specific TCR beta clonotypes, which also provided the single most frequent clonotype in two of eight donors. Cumulative frequency of public TCR beta family members discriminated carriers of CMV infection plus the relevant HLA type in this cohort and an independent approximately 370-donor cohort.

This sample was sequenced with an Illumina HiSeq 1500. Starting from the raw public reads, TCRdb applied fastp trimming at Q25, assembled clones with MiXCR and retained in-frame beta chains. Under each unique CDR3 protein, matching rows form one entry showing the most common genes and DNA. The sample table shows roughly 100,000 distinct CDR3 sequences, and about 17% are seen once. The ten largest clones take up around 8.2% of the sample. This clonotype has a count of ten or more. Its antigen target is currently unknown. No clone much larger than this one lies a single base away; base qualities are absent. V and J lose 5 bases and 0 bases, and a span of 14 bases separates them. Measured from the cysteine to the phenylalanine, the CDR3 is 16 residues long. Solely the CDR3 DNA is kept, with 48 bases framed from the first base. The germline V gene provides CDR1 MNHNS and CDR2 SASEGT.

The receptor chain draws on TRBV6-1 and TRBJ1-5; no confident D gene assignment can be made. The specimen was PBMCs. The TCR originated in a human donor in good health (CMV status not recorded). Some clones in this sample may be carry-over from other donors' samples. The DNA is as follows: TGTGCCAGCAGTTACCCAGACACTCTTAGCAATCAGCCCCAGCATTTT. Translated, it gives CASSYPDTLSNQPQHF.